The 18 T cell receptor beta chains given below trace back to one sample, sequenced in a study of spatial heterogeneity in lung cancer. MiXCR was run by TCRdb on the 5' RACE reads, yielding one entry per CDR3 protein. Of roughly 3,300 distinct CDR3 sequences detected, 4% to 5.5% appear once; the ten largest clones hold approximately 31%. Their recognized antigens are unknown. Sample time point: sample taken at primary tumor resection. Regarding the study as a whole: Expanded intratumoral alpha and beta TCR counts tracked tumor mutation counts.

The specimen comprised lung tumor tissue, sampled at surgery. The receptors here all came from a female donor with early-stage non-small cell lung cancer.

This clonotype is labeled as medium-sized. This beta chain is a stray read from a library made for alpha chains; its abundance is not meaningful. This chain connects TRBV3-1 to TRBJ1-1, with unresolved D. This CDR3 has 11 residues. V was shortened by 5 bases and J by 10 bases, with 11 bases between the two germline ends. In germline, CDR1 is LGHDT, CDR2 YNNKEL (reference sequence). In DNA form, the CDR3 reads TGTGCCAGCAGCAAAGGAAGGAGAGCTTTCTTT. Protein: CASSKGRRAFF.

The table lists this clonotype with many counts. Little can be read into the size of this beta chain, an off-target read in a library designed for alpha chains. The chain couples TRBV20-1 to TRBJ2-1; TRBD2 is a possible D gene (6 bases). The germline V and J ends were trimmed by 0 bases and 8 bases, with 14 bases remaining between them. Germline CDR1 and CDR2: DFQATT and SNEGSKA (reference sequence). This CDR3 is built from 14 residues. The CDR3 bases are TGCAGTGCTAGAGATAATCGAGGGAGGCATGAGCAGTTCTTC. This encodes CSARDNRGRHEQFF.

By frequency in the sample, this clonotype is medium-sized. In a library made to pick up alpha chains, this beta chain is a stray read with a size that means little. The chain combines TRBV12-3 or TRBV12-4 with TRBJ2-1; possible D gene TRBD1, 5 bases. The V end lost 2 bases, the J end lost 12 bases, and 17 bases lay between the germline ends. This CDR3 is 14 amino acids long. The CDR3 loop is CASSLRSGFGVQFF. The CDR3 region has the DNA TGTGCCAGCAGTTTACGGTCAGGGTTTGGCGTGCAGTTCTTC.

The sample holds many counts of this clonotype. Within a library made for alpha chains, this beta chain is off target, and its count is uninformative. The V call is TRBV27, the J call TRBJ1-1; D remains ambiguous. V was cut by 0 bases and J by 1 base, with 6 bases left in between. Germline V lookup: CDR1 MNHEY, CDR2 SMNVEV (reference sequence). There are 14 residues in the CDR3. The CDR3: CASSLSRTNTEAFF. The CDR3 coding sequence is TGTGCCAGCAGTTTATCACGGACGAACACTGAAGCTTTCTTT.

By its share, this clonotype is medium-sized. Since it is a stray read in a library aimed at alpha chains, this beta chain has a size that is not meaningful. CDR3 amino acids: CASSAGQGRGTEAFF. For the CDR3, the DNA is TGTGCCAGCAGCGCCGGTCAGGGGCGAGGCACTGAAGCTTTCTTT. The chain links TRBV7-8 to TRBJ1-1; TRBD1 is a possible D gene (6 bases). V was cut by 5 bases and J by 4 bases, with 17 bases left in between. This CDR3 spans 15 amino acids. CDR1 is SGHVS and CDR2 is FQNEAQ in the germline V gene.

By share, this clonotype counts as medium-sized. Since the library was made to target alpha chains, this beta chain is a stray read and its abundance is not meaningful. The chain links TRBV10-2 to TRBJ2-3; D might be TRBD1 (5 bases). CDR1 WSHSY and CDR2 SAAADI come from the germline V gene. Trimming took 1 base from V and 5 from J, leaving 10 bases between them. This CDR3 has 14 amino acids. CDR3 amino acids: CASSEWAGKDTQYF. The CDR3 bases are TGCGCCAGCAGTGAGTGGGCAGGGAAAGATACGCAGTATTTT.

A remark on this clonotype: This beta chain represents an off-target read in a library built for alpha chains; its size is of limited meaning. This rearrangement joins TRBV11-3 to TRBJ2-7; 8 nucleotides line up with TRBD1. Germline trimming cut 3 bases from V and 2 bases from J; bases unmatched to any gene: 12. The CDR3 is 17 amino acids. The germline gives CDR1 SGHNT, CDR2 YENEEA. In DNA form, the CDR3 reads TGTGCCAGCAGCTTTAGCGGTGGTTCGGGACAGGCCTACGAGCAGTACTTC. Residues: CASSFSGGSGQAYEQYF. Combining the CDR3 with reference TRBV11-3 and TRBJ2-7 gives the whole variable domain EAGVVQSPRYKIIEKKQPVAFWCNPISGHNTLYWYLQNLGQGPELLIRYENEEAVDDSQLPKDRFSAERLKGVDSTLKIQPAELGDSAVYLCASSFSGGSGQAYEQYFGPGTRLTVT.

Sample share makes this clonotype medium-sized. A library prepared for alpha chains yielded this beta chain as an off-target read; its size is of little meaning. The chain joins TRBV12-3 or TRBV12-4 to TRBJ1-4, with TRBD1 matching 11 bases. This CDR3 spans 14 amino acids. V was pared by 6 bases and J by 8 bases, with 5 bases of the junction left unmatched. CDR3 DNA sequence: TGTGCCAGCAGCCCGGACAGGGGGCAGGAAAAACTGTTTTTT. It yields the protein CASSPDRGQEKLFF.

This clonotype was found many times. This beta chain is an unintended read in a library built for alpha chains; its size means little. The genes are TRBV6-6 and TRBJ1-2, with D maybe TRBD1 (5 bases). The germline V and J ends were trimmed by 7 bases and 8 bases, with 23 bases remaining between them. Per the germline V gene, CDR1 is MNHNY and CDR2 is SVGAGI (reference sequence). CDR3 size: 15 residues. DNA for the CDR3: TGTGCCAGCACTGATCCCCCAGGGAAGGAGGGGGGCTACACCTTC. This codes for CASTDPPGKEGGYTF.

This clonotype came up many times. One end of the junction is discordant with germline, which a read error may explain. This beta chain is off target for a library built for alpha chains, so its abundance means little. The gene calls are TRBV28 and TRBJ1-5, with D unresolved. CDR3 length: 16 residues. CDR1 is MDHEN and CDR2 is SYDVKM in the germline V gene. CDR3 sequence (DNA): TGTGCCAGCACTTTACTGGAGGGATCCGGCAATCAGCCCCAGCATTTT. Its protein is CASTLLEGSGNQPQHF. Supplemented by reference TRBV28 and TRBJ1-5, the full variable domain reads DVKVTQSSRYLVKRTGEKVFLECVQDMDHENMFWYRQDPGLGLRLIYFSYDVKMKEKGDIPEGYSVSREKKERFSLILESASTNQTSMYLCASTLLEGSGNQPQHFGDGTRLSIL.

By sample share, this clonotype is medium-sized (0.01 to 0.1%). This beta chain is an unintended read in a library built for alpha chains; its size means little. The gene calls are TRBV5-5 and TRBJ2-7; 11 positions match TRBD2. After removal of 2 bases from V and 1 base from J, the junction contained 8 bases not matched to a gene. Germline loops: CDR1 SGHKS, CDR2 YYEKEE (reference sequence). This CDR3 has 17 residues. The CDR3 spells CASSLTLAGGSSYEQYF. CDR3 DNA: TGTGCCAGCAGCTTAACCCTAGCGGGAGGATCTTCCTACGAGCAGTACTTC.

This clonotype counts as medium-sized. For a library built for alpha chains, this beta chain is a stray read; little rests on its size. This chain uses TRBV20-1 with TRBJ2-7; the match to TRBD2 covers 8 bases. From germline, CDR1 is DFQATT and CDR2 SNEGSKA (reference sequence). The J segment lost 3 bases and the V segment lost 3 bases, leaving 7 bases of the junction unmatched. The CDR3 contains 14 residues. The chain's CDR3 is CSARVSGKDYEQYF. In nucleotides, the CDR3 is TGCAGTGCTAGGGTTAGCGGGAAAGACTACGAGCAGTACTTC.

By share, this clonotype ranks as medium-sized. For a library built for alpha chains, this beta chain is a stray read; little rests on its size. The V and J genes are TRBV20-1 and TRBJ1-6; weak D call: TRBD1 (6 bases). CDR3 length: 16 residues. The V gene lost 0 bases and the J gene lost 4 bases, with 13 bases spanning the gap. Germline V CDR1 and CDR2: DFQATT, SNEGSKA (reference sequence). The chain's CDR3 is CSARDLQGTYNSPLHF. In DNA, the CDR3 is TGCAGTGCTAGAGATCTTCAGGGGACTTATAATTCACCCCTCCACTTT.

Judged by abundance, this clonotype is medium-sized. The size of this beta chain means little, since it is a stray read in a library made for alpha chains. V and J are TRBV11-2 and TRBJ1-6, with 7 bases fitting TRBD1. The CDR3 is made up of 17 amino acids. Losses at the gene ends were 1 base for V and 7 bases for J; bases not matched to a gene: 10. Germline V gives CDR1 SGHAT, CDR2 FQNNGV. The CDR3 loop reads CASSLGDSGLWNSPLHF. In DNA form, the CDR3 reads TGTGCCAGCAGCTTAGGGGACAGCGGCCTATGGAATTCACCCCTCCACTTT.

Judged by abundance, this clonotype is medium-sized. Because the library targeted alpha chains, this beta chain is an off-target read whose size means little. The chain recombines TRBV7-2 with TRBJ1-4; D not resolved. CDR3 length: 15 residues. Germline V gene sequence: CDR1 SGHTA, CDR2 FQGNSA. The germline V and J ends were trimmed by 3 bases and 4 bases, with 12 bases remaining between them. In nucleotides, the CDR3 is TGTGCCAGCAGCTTGAAGAGGGCTGTTAATGAAAAACTGTTTTTT. It specifies CASSLKRAVNEKLFF. Drawing the rest from reference TRBV7-2 and TRBJ1-4, the complete variable domain is GAGVSQSPSNKVTEKGKDVELRCDPISGHTALYWYRQSLGQGLEFLIYFQGNSAPDKSGLPSDRFSAERTGGSVSTLTIQRTQQEDSAVYLCASSLKRAVNEKLFFGSGTQLSVL.

By share of the sample, this clonotype is medium-sized. In a library made to pick up alpha chains, this beta chain is a stray read with a size that means little. This chain connects TRBV5-6 to TRBJ1-2; TRBD1 matches at 8 bases. Per the germline V gene, CDR1 is SGHDT and CDR2 is YYEEEE. This CDR3 comprises 15 residues. The trim removed 0 bases at V and 4 bases at J, leaving 5 bases unmatched. CDR3 in amino acids: CASSLDPTGVYGYTF. As DNA, the CDR3 is TGTGCCAGCAGCTTGGACCCGACAGGGGTCTATGGCTACACCTTC.

By share, this clonotype ranks as medium-sized (0.01 to 0.1%). Since the library was made to target alpha chains, this beta chain is a stray read and its abundance is not meaningful. The J gene is TRBJ2-7, the V gene TRBV5-4; 12 bases are a match to TRBD2. Germline values: CDR1 SGHNT, CDR2 YYREEE (reference sequence). The CDR3 covers 15 residues. V was clipped by 2 bases and J by 6 bases; unmatched bases: 6. CDR3 bases: TGTGCCAGCAGCTTCCCTTCTAGCGGGAGGGGCGAGCAGTACTTC. Translation: CASSFPSSGRGEQYF.

In this sample, this clonotype turned up many times. The library was prepared for alpha chains; this beta chain is a stray read, so its frequency means little. V is TRBV7-3 and J is TRBJ2-3, with 8 nucleotides matching TRBD2. CDR1 is SGHTA and CDR2 is FQGTGA in the germline V gene. V shed 5 bases, J shed 6 bases, and the junction held 4 bases outside the gene matches. This CDR3 is built from 13 residues. CDR3 in amino acids: CASSRREGDTQYF. CDR3 in DNA: TGTGCCAGCAGCCGTCGGGAGGGGGATACGCAGTATTTT.